This passage covers 21 T cell receptor beta chains from one sample sequenced in a study of neurological immune-mediated disorders. Each CDR3 protein gets one entry after TCRdb re-called the 5' RACE reads with MiXCR. The sample carries about 38,000 distinct CDR3 sequences, around 4.8% recorded once. Material for sequencing was CD4+ T cells from blood. The receptor source for this set is a man between 18 and 29 years old in good health.

This clonotype was recorded at least ten times. The V gene is TRBV5-1, the J gene TRBJ2-7; TRBD1 might be the D (6 bases). This CDR3 contains 15 residues. The V gene lost 5 bases and the J gene lost 2 bases, with 17 bases spanning the gap. Germline CDR1 is SGHRS and CDR2 is YFSETQ. CDR3 protein: CASRTGTQNTYEQYF. CDR3 DNA sequence: TGCGCCAGCAGGACCGGGACACAGAATACCTACGAGCAGTACTTC.

This clonotype appeared many times. The rearrangement links TRBV20-1 to TRBJ1-2; 10 bases fit TRBD1. CDR1 and CDR2 (germline): DFQATT, SNEGSKA (reference sequence). Trimming at V came to 5 bases and at J to 8 bases, leaving 8 bases not matched to a gene. This CDR3 has 13 residues. CDR3 bases: TGCAGTGCTCCAAGACAGGGGGCTTGGGGCTACACCTTC. Residues: CSAPRQGAWGYTF.

This clonotype was picked up many times. The chain employs TRBV6-2 or TRBV6-3 and TRBJ1-6; 8 nucleotides line up with TRBD1. The CDR3 has 16 amino acids. V shed 2 bases, J shed 10 bases, and the junction held 10 bases outside the gene matches. CDR1 MNHEY and CDR2 SVGEGT come from the germline V gene. The DNA of the CDR3 is TGTGCCAGCAGTTACGCAGCATCCAGGGGGCGATCACCCCTCCACTTT. Translated: CASSYAASRGRSPLHF.

This clonotype was detected a few times. The chain uses TRBV2 and TRBJ2-5, with a tentative D call TRBD1 (5 bases). Germline V gene lookup returns CDR1 SNHLY and CDR2 FYNNEI. This CDR3 comprises 13 residues. V shed 4 bases and J shed 5 bases, with 11 bases lying between them. The CDR3 nucleotides read TGTGCCAGCAGTGGGGGCCTGGGTGAGACCCAGTACTTC. This codes for CASSGGLGETQYF. Variable domain in full (rest from reference TRBV2 and TRBJ2-5): EPEVTQTPSHQVTQMGQEVILRCVPISNHLYFYWYRQILGQKVEFLVSFYNNEISEKSEIFDDQFSVERPDGSNFTLKIRSTKLEDSAMYFCASSGGLGETQYFGPGTRLLVL.

This clonotype has ten or more counts. J is TRBJ1-6 and V is TRBV3-1, with TRBD1 matching over 8 bases. Germline CDR1 is LGHDT and CDR2 is YNNKEL (reference sequence). This CDR3 contains 18 residues. J lost 6 bases, V lost 4 bases, and 14 bases had no gene match. DNA of the CDR3: TGTGCCAGCAGCCCCGCCCCGTCGACAGGGGCCGGTAATTCACCCCTCCACTTT. Translation: CASSPAPSTGAGNSPLHF.

This clonotype occurred many times. The rearrangement links TRBV6-1 to TRBJ1-2; weak D call: TRBD1 (5 bases). V dropped 6 bases and J dropped 2 bases, with 19 bases sitting between them. There are 16 residues in the CDR3. CDR1 and CDR2 from the germline V gene are MNHNS and SASEGT. This CDR3 reads CASSLKAPGHNYGYTF. CDR3 coding DNA: TGTGCCAGCAGCCTAAAAGCCCCCGGACACAACTATGGCTACACCTTC.

Ten or more counts support this clonotype. The V and J genes are TRBV5-1 and TRBJ2-6; no definite D call. This CDR3 comprises 16 residues. CDR1 is SGHRS, CDR2 YFSETQ, per germline. Trimming stripped 1 base from V and 0 bases from J, with 8 bases between. The CDR3 is CASSLIGYSGANVLTF. CDR3 bases: TGCGCCAGCAGCTTGATTGGATACTCTGGGGCCAACGTCCTGACTTTC.

Here the CDR3 reads CASSFRGDEQFF. The CDR3 DNA reads TGTGCCAGCAGTTTCCGGGGAGATGAGCAGTTCTTC. The genes are TRBV6-5 and TRBJ2-1, with TRBD2 as a possible D gene (5 bases). The CDR3 length is 12 residues. Germline lookup yields CDR1 MNHEY and CDR2 SVGAGI. V dropped 4 bases and J dropped 8 bases, with 9 bases sitting between them.

This clonotype was counted many times. The chain employs TRBV3-1 and TRBJ2-5; TRBD2 might be the D (5 bases). This CDR3 has 13 residues. The germline gives CDR1 LGHDT, CDR2 YNNKEL (reference sequence). V dropped 5 bases and J dropped 4 bases, with 11 bases sitting between them. The CDR3 loop is CASSSSGSETQYF. CDR3 DNA: TGTGCCAGCAGCTCTTCGGGATCAGAGACCCAGTACTTC.

This clonotype was found many times. This sequence joins TRBV7-9 and TRBJ1-2; no clear D. Germline lookup yields CDR1 SEHNR and CDR2 FQNEAQ (reference sequence). V was pared by 11 bases and J by 4 bases, with 17 bases between. The CDR3 covers 13 residues. The CDR3 loop is CAGRLTDPYGYTF. CDR3 coding DNA: TGTGCCGGGAGACTCACCGATCCCTATGGCTACACCTTC.

Ten or more counts support this clonotype. The chain is built from TRBV15 and TRBJ1-5; possible D gene TRBD1, 5 bases. V was clipped by 0 bases and J by 7 bases, with 10 bases between them. CDR1 and CDR2 from the germline V gene are LNHNV and YYDKDF (reference sequence). The CDR3 length is 14 residues. The CDR3 is CATSRDKGYQPQHF. CDR3 nucleotide sequence: TGTGCCACCAGCAGAGATAAGGGGTACCAGCCCCAGCATTTT.

This clonotype occurred many times. This CDR3 reads CASSQDWGMDSPLHF. The CDR3 nucleotides are TGCGCCAGCAGCCAAGATTGGGGGATGGATTCACCCCTCCACTTT. V gene TRBV4-1 combines with J gene TRBJ1-6, with a tentative D call TRBD1 (5 bases). Trimming cost V 0 bases and J 8 bases, with 11 bases left between them. The CDR3 extends over 15 amino acids. Germline lookup yields CDR1 MGHRA and CDR2 YSYEKL.

In this sample, this clonotype turned up many times. The rearrangement links TRBV7-2 to TRBJ1-4; 7 bases are a match to TRBD1. The CDR3 is 15 amino acids. Germline V gene sequence: CDR1 SGHTA, CDR2 FQGNSA. V shed 5 bases, J shed 3 bases, and the junction held 6 bases outside the gene matches. CDR3 sequence reads: CASSLYRGPNEKLFF. The CDR3 DNA sequence: TGTGCCAGCAGCCTCTACAGGGGACCTAATGAAAAACTGTTTTTT.

This clonotype was observed at least ten times. The chain employs TRBV20-1 and TRBJ2-7, with D possibly being TRBD2 (6 bases). Trimming removed 1 base at V and 3 bases at J, with 13 bases between. The CDR3 length is 14 residues. Looked up from germline, CDR1 is DFQATT and CDR2 is SNEGSKA (reference sequence). As DNA, the CDR3 is TGCAGTGCTAGAGGGGGGGTGTCGGGCTACGAGCAGTACTTC. Translated: CSARGGVSGYEQYF.

This clonotype was detected many times. The chain uses TRBV2 and TRBJ2-5, with D possibly being TRBD1 (5 bases). The CDR3 consists of 15 residues. V lost 1 base and J 1 base, leaving 10 bases between the germline ends. Germline CDR1 is SNHLY and CDR2 is FYNNEI. CDR3 DNA: TGTGCCAGCAGTGAAGGGGGCAAGCGCCAAGAGACCCAGTACTTC. It yields the protein CASSEGGKRQETQYF. Looking up the rest from reference TRBV2 and TRBJ2-5 gives the full variable domain: EPEVTQTPSHQVTQMGQEVILRCVPISNHLYFYWYRQILGQKVEFLVSFYNNEISEKSEIFDDQFSVERPDGSNFTLKIRSTKLEDSAMYFCASSEGGKRQETQYFGPGTRLLVL.

This clonotype was recorded at least ten times. The V and J genes are TRBV5-1 and TRBJ2-3; possibly TRBD1 for D (6 bases). CDR3 size: 15 residues. With 4 bases removed from V and 2 bases from J, the gap between germline ends came to 14 bases. Germline V gene lookup returns CDR1 SGHRS and CDR2 YFSETQ. Here the CDR3 reads CASSEQGWDTDTQYF. CDR3 nucleotides: TGCGCCAGCAGCGAACAGGGCTGGGACACAGATACGCAGTATTTT.

This clonotype was observed at least ten times. This rearrangement joins TRBV3-1 to TRBJ2-1; D is uncertain. V lost 1 base and J lost 0, with 10 bases in between. The CDR3 sequence is 16 residues long. CDR1 is LGHDT, CDR2 YNNKEL, per germline (reference sequence). The CDR3 nucleotides are TGTGCCAGCAGCCAAGCCCCGAGCTCCTCCTACAATGAGCAGTTCTTC. Its protein is CASSQAPSSSYNEQFF.

There are many counts of this clonotype. The genes are TRBV5-1 and TRBJ1-6; D is unresolved. Germline V gene sequence: CDR1 SGHRS, CDR2 YFSETQ. Trimming took off 0 bases at V and 1 base at J, with 8 bases between the two ends. The CDR3 has 16 residues. The CDR3 nucleotides read TGCGCCAGCAGCTTGGACAGAGCATCCTATAATTCACCCCTCCACTTT. Amino acid sequence: CASSLDRASYNSPLHF.

This clonotype was seen many times. The chain recombines TRBV6-2 or TRBV6-3 with TRBJ2-3, with 8 bases lining up with TRBD2. Germline assignment: CDR1 MNHEY and CDR2 SVGEGT. Losses at the gene ends were 0 bases for V and 6 bases for J; bases not matched to a gene: 8. The CDR3 has 16 residues. The DNA for the CDR3 is TGTGCCAGCAGTTACTCGAACAGCGGGGGATTGGATACGCAGTATTTT. Protein: CASSYSNSGGLDTQYF.

The sample holds many counts of this clonotype. This chain's CDR3 is CASSLITGTEVYGYTF. The CDR3 coding sequence is TGTGCCAGCAGCTTGATCACCGGGACGGAAGTGTATGGCTACACCTTC. This chain uses TRBV7-8 with TRBJ1-2, with a weak D call TRBD1 (5 bases). V lost 3 bases and J 5 bases, leaving 19 bases between the germline ends. CDR3 size: 16 residues. Looked up from germline, CDR1 is SGHVS and CDR2 is FQNEAQ.

This clonotype was counted at least ten times. The chain combines TRBV29-1 with TRBJ2-3, with D perhaps matching TRBD1 (6 bases). CDR1 is SQVTM and CDR2 is ANQGSEA in the germline V gene. The length of the CDR3 is 13 residues. V was pared by 6 bases and J by 1 base, with 11 bases between. The CDR3 is CSVETGGTDTQYF. CDR3 DNA: TGCAGCGTAGAGACAGGAGGCACAGATACGCAGTATTTT.